The 2 T cell receptor beta chains below were found in one sample sequenced in a study of Ad26.COV2.S vaccination and SARS-CoV-2 variants. Regarding treatment: some 19 received Ad26.COV2.S at low or high dose, single or two shots; 5 received placebo; per-sample allocation not given. Day 63 after the first vaccine or placebo injection was the time point for sampling. Here immunoSEQ multiplex PCR was the method, and the copy in TCRdb shows in-frame clones only, minus some. Of more than 400,000 clones listed, 92% are singletons. Here the sequenced sample was peripheral blood, taken in a trial of Ad26.COV2.S vaccine versus placebo. The origin of the receptors is a person between 18 and 59 years old who received the Ad26.COV2.S COVID-19 vaccine or a placebo.

The CDR3 here is CASSLYNSPLHF. The CDR3 coding sequence is TGTGCCAGCAGTTTATATAATTCACCCCTCCACTTT. The genes are TRBV27 and TRBJ1-6; D not resolved. Germline assignment: CDR1 MNHEY and CDR2 SMNVEV (reference sequence). This CDR3 region has 12 residues. V was trimmed by 1 base and J by 5 bases, leaving 0 bases between them.

The rearrangement links TRBV10-3 to TRBJ1-2, with TRBD1 identical over 7 bases. V shed 5 bases and J 5 bases; nucleotides not matched to a gene: 8. The germline gives CDR1 ENHRY, CDR2 SYGVKD. The CDR3 is 14 residues long. The CDR3 sequence: CAISQGDSKYGYTF. CDR3 nucleotide sequence: TGTGCCATCAGTCAGGGGGACAGTAAATATGGCTACACCTTC.